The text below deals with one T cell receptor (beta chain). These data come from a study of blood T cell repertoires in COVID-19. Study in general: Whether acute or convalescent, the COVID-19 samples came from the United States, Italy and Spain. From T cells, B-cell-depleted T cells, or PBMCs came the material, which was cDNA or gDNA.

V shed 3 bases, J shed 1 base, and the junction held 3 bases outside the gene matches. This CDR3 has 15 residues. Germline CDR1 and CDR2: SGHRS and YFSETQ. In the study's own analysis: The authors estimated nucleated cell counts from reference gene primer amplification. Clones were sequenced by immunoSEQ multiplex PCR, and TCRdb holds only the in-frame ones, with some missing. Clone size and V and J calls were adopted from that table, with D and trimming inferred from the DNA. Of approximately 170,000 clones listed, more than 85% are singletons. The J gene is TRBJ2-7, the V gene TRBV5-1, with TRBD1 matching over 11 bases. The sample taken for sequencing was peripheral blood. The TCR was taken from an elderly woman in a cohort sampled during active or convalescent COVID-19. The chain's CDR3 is CASSSGQGVSYEQYF. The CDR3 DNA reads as TGCGCCAGCAGCTCGGGACAGGGGGTTTCCTACGAGCAGTACTTC.